The entry below describes one T cell receptor beta chain. Its antigen remains unknown. The sample originates from a study of cytomegalovirus exposure and HLA in healthy donors. Overall study context: Researchers found that just over 80% of about 400 genotyped donors fell within the Caucasian-associated ancestry cluster. Study outcomes and limitations: A list of 164 TCR beta chains associated with cytomegalovirus was given.

CDR1 and CDR2 (germline): KGHSH, LQKENI. This CDR3 has 14 amino acids. With V trimmed by 1 base and J by 8 bases, 3 bases remained unmatched. 13 Jbeta primers and 60 Vbeta primers were used for the PCR. The data were produced by immunoSEQ multiplex PCR, yet TCRdb's version contains in-frame clones alone and is incomplete. The sample includes about 150,000 clones, less than 85% of them seen just once. The chain combines TRBV18 with TRBJ2-3; TRBD2 agrees at 10 bases. The TCR sequence derives from a man aged 18 to 29 in good health and CMV-seronegative. The sample comprised PBMCs. The DNA for the CDR3 is TGTGCCAGCTCACCACGAGCGGGGGGGCTTACGCAGTATTTT. Translated, it gives CASSPRAGGLTQYF.